This TCR beta chain is from a study of human T cells and chemical hapten exposure (dated by TCRdb to the early 2020s). A note on the overall study: For sensitization, 2% DPC in acetone was applied to a roughly 2 cm by roughly 2 cm area of upper inner arm skin. In alopecia patients, the study followed how the peripheral blood TCR repertoire changed in vivo over primary and secondary sensitization to diphenylcyclopropenone (DPC), a hapten. Patient blood was sampled pre-sensitization (week 0) and at 2, 6 and about 24 weeks after DPC sensitization. The libraries were sequenced as a pool, and the TCR yield per sample differed mostly because of small variations in library volumes within the pool. For every blood RNA sample, sequencing covered both the TCR alpha and TCR beta chains. Some 29 alopecia patients gave blood for TCR sequencing at one to four time points (pre-sensitization, 2, 6 and 24 weeks). Throughout the study period of about 22 weeks, patients also received therapeutic DPC doses to the scalp every week. Patch tests used Finn chambers with 0.01% DPC on the upper back, scored after 6 days by International Contact Dermatitis Research Group standards. Most of the patients in the cohort were female, and the cohort covered alopecia areata with under or over 50% scalp involvement, alopecia totalis and alopecia universalis. Paper-wide results and their limitations: No change with DPC sensitization was found in the number of TCRs above 1 in 1000 frequency, and no evidence of global repertoire structure alterations was found. After repeated subsampling, changes were observed in the strength of the expansion versus patch-test correlation and in the threshold at which the correlation became significant. Because every patient had alopecia, a presumed autoimmune disease, the patients' immune response might differ from that of healthy individuals. A positive correlation was found between the number of PT1 expanded TCRs and patch test score, with significance reached at thresholds 8, 16 and 32 but not 4. Compared with pre-sensitization or healthy control sets, expanded TCRs formed significantly more large CDR3 similarity clusters, which is consistent with antigen-driven responses.

Libraries came from RACE. Sequencing relied on a NextSeq 500. During library preparation, unique molecular identifiers were attached to individual cDNA molecules so that TCRs could be counted in a quantitative, reproducible way. From the authors' description of their analysis: A median of roughly 98,000 TCRs per sample was observed, with a range of about 23,224 to 750,000. V, J and CDR3 annotation of the TCR reads was carried out using the Decombinator software suite. For the PS versus PT1 abundance plots, all samples were subsampled to the same number of TCRs (28,000). Expanded TCRs were defined as absent before sensitization and observed at least eight times at the 2-week time point. Clones were called with MiXCR by TCRdb after fastp trimmed the public reads at Q25, and only in-frame beta chains were retained. Entries are consolidated by CDR3 protein sequence, retaining the most common genes and DNA. The authors' filters were not applied to this entry. This sample comprises roughly 50,000 distinct CDR3 sequences, approximately 9.6% of them detected only once. Roughly 9% of the sample rests with the top ten.

Reading the label with the study, this specimen's time point is: pre-sensitization, week 0. The sample's treatment or condition label, decoded: therapeutic diphenylcyclopropenone sensitization with weekly scalp DPC. Total RNA was isolated from unfractionated whole blood collected in Tempus Blood RNA tubes. Blood at each patch-test visit was drawn before the patch test was applied. Patients were eligible if aged 18 to 70, diagnosed with alopecia and judged suitable for DPC therapy, and pregnant patients were excluded. Measured from the cysteine to the phenylalanine, the CDR3 is 14 residues long. Only the CDR3 DNA is retained, 42 bases long and in frame from the first base. CDR1 and CDR2, per the germline V gene, are MDHEN and SYDVKM. V is cut back by 3 bases and J by 11 bases, with 10 bases in the junction unmatched. A remark on this clonotype: The antigen it recognizes is unknown. One base away there is no much larger clone; base qualities are not given.

The V and J segments used are TRBV28 and TRBJ1-1; 9 central bases correspond to TRBD1. This clonotype originated in a woman under 40 with alopecia areata. Some clones in this sample may be carry-over from other donors' samples. The source was whole blood, collected in connection with sensitization to the hapten diphenylcyclopropenone (DPC). The CDR3 reads as follows: CASSLGTGGSVAFF. The DNA sequence is as follows: TGTGCCAGCAGTTTGGGTACAGGGGGCTCCGTGGCTTTCTTT. Here the CDR3 is joined to the reference TRBV28 and TRBJ1-1 genes, and the full variable domain is: DVKVTQSSRYLVKRTGEKVFLECVQDMDHENMFWYRQDPGLGLRLIYFSYDVKMKEKGDIPEGYSVSREKKERFSLILESASTNQTSMYLCASSLGTGGSVAFFGQGTRLTVV.